These T cell receptor beta chains were read from a single sample in a study of T cells in Graves' hyperthyroidism and ophthalmopathy. TCRdb processed the multiplex PCR reads anew with MiXCR; each CDR3 protein has one entry. The sample has around 500,000 distinct CDR3 sequences; about 20% are singletons. The sample was blood. The receptors here all came from a woman in her 70s with Graves' ophthalmopathy. Both conserved end residues are part of each CDR3. Fields, in order: CDR3 DNA, CDR3 protein, D gene, J gene, clone size, V gene. D genes are given only for firm matches. Clone sizes are given selectively: once, few, many, or a class where the clone is expanded.

TGCGCGACGGGGCCGGGGGGCACCGGGGAGCTGTTTTTT CATGPGGTGELFF TRBD2 TRBJ2-2 - TRBV5-1
TGCGCCAGCAGCTTGGCGGTCGGGTCCTACCTACGGGAGCAGTACTTC CASSLAVGSYLREQYF - TRBJ2-7 few TRBV5-1
TGTGCCAGCTCACCCCATCAAGAAGCTGAAGCTTTCTTT CASSPHQEAEAFF - TRBJ1-1 - TRBV18
TGCAGTGCTGACCCCGCAGGGGGCTACACCTTC CSADPAGGYTF - TRBJ1-2 - TRBV20-1
TGCAGTGCTTCACGGCCGGCGGACACCATATATTTT CSASRPADTIYF - TRBJ1-3 few TRBV20-1
TGTGCCAGCAGCCAAGTCTGGAACACTGAAGCTTTCTTT CASSQVWNTEAFF - TRBJ1-1 many TRBV3-1
TGTGCCTGGGAACGGGACAGCTACGAGCAGTACTTC CAWERDSYEQYF TRBD1 TRBJ2-7 - TRBV30
TGCAGTGCTAGAGCGGGGGACAGGCTGGGAGCCAAAAACATTCAGTACTTC CSARAGDRLGAKNIQYF TRBD1 TRBJ2-4 few TRBV20-1
TGTGCCAGCAGCCCCGGACAGGCCTTTACCCAGTACTTC CASSPGQAFTQYF TRBD1 TRBJ2-5 - TRBV11-2
TGTGCCAGCAGCCCTGGGCGCGGGAGGACCTCAAACATTCAGTACTTC CASSPGRGRTSNIQYF TRBD2 TRBJ2-4 few TRBV7-2
TGTGCCAGCAGCTTTCCACAGGGAAAAGAGCAGTTCTTC CASSFPQGKEQFF - TRBJ2-1 - TRBV9
TGTGCCAGCAGTCCTCCTCGGACTATGGTGTATAATGAGCAGTTCTTC CASSPPRTMVYNEQFF - TRBJ2-1 - TRBV28
TGTGCCAGCAGTCGATTGGAGTATGAGCAGTTCTTC CASSRLEYEQFF - TRBJ2-1 many TRBV12-3/TRBV12-4
TGTGCCAGCAGTTACTCCACAGTGCTGCACTCCGGGATCTCCTACAATGAGCAGTTCTTC CASSYSTVLHSGISYNEQFF - TRBJ2-1 many TRBV6-2/TRBV6-3
TGTGCCAGCAGTTATAGTACGGGCGGCGGCTCACCCCTCCACTTT CASSYSTGGGSPLHF - TRBJ1-6 - TRBV6-2/TRBV6-3